A selection of T cell receptor beta chains follows, all from one sample in a study of vaccination and CD4 T cells after COVID-19. Via MiXCR, TCRdb re-called the PCR reads, giving one row per CDR3 protein. The table records approximately 21,000 distinct CDR3 sequences, around 60% of them present only once. Their antigens are not known. This specimen consisted of CD4+ T cells from blood, cultured in vitro, obtained after SARS-CoV-2 vaccination. These receptors all stem from a human donor who received a COVID-19 vaccine. The CDR3 runs from the conserved cysteine through the conserved F or W. A D gene is named only where the DNA matches it firmly. Clone size is given for some rows only: seen once, a few or many times, or a class if the clone is expanded.

clone size: -
J gene: TRBJ2-3
CDR3 length: 14
D gene: -
V gene: TRBV6-1
CDR3 DNA: TGTGCCAGCGAGGATCGGGCGCCCCCAGATACGCAGTATTTT
CDR3 protein: CASEDRAPPDTQYF

clone size: once
J gene: TRBJ2-5
CDR3 length: 15
D gene: TRBD2
V gene: TRBV20-1
CDR3 DNA: TGCAGTGCTAGAGATCCAGCGGGGGGGCCAGAGACCCAGTACTTC
CDR3 protein: CSARDPAGGPETQYF

clone size: -
J gene: TRBJ2-7
CDR3 length: 13
D gene: TRBD2
V gene: TRBV30
CDR3 DNA: TGTGCCTGGAGGGGAGGACTAGCCTCCGAGCAGTACTTC
CDR3 protein: CAWRGGLASEQYF

clone size: -
J gene: TRBJ1-6
CDR3 length: 18
D gene: TRBD1
V gene: TRBV6-1
CDR3 DNA: TGTGCCAGCAGTGAAAGTGGCCCCGGCAGGGGGCGGAATTCACCCCTCCACTTT
CDR3 protein: CASSESGPGRGRNSPLHF

clone size: -
J gene: TRBJ1-1
CDR3 length: 10
D gene: -
V gene: TRBV6-1
CDR3 DNA: TGTGCCAGCAGGGAATACGAAGCTTTCTTT
CDR3 protein: CASREYEAFF

clone size: -
J gene: TRBJ1-1
CDR3 length: 15
D gene: TRBD1
V gene: TRBV12-3/TRBV12-4
CDR3 DNA: TGTGCCAGCAGTTTTCGGCGGCAGGGGGACACTGAAGCTTTCTTT
CDR3 protein: CASSFRRQGDTEAFF

clone size: -
J gene: TRBJ2-3
CDR3 length: 15
D gene: TRBD2
V gene: TRBV4-2
CDR3 DNA: TGTGCCAGCAGCAAAGGGCGGGGGGCCAGAGATACGCAGTATTTT
CDR3 protein: CASSKGRGARDTQYF

clone size: few
J gene: TRBJ1-3
CDR3 length: 12
D gene: -
V gene: TRBV30
CDR3 DNA: TGTGCCTGGAGTGTAAGGGGAAACACCATATATTTT
CDR3 protein: CAWSVRGNTIYF

clone size: -
J gene: TRBJ1-5
CDR3 length: 15
D gene: -
V gene: TRBV15
CDR3 DNA: TGTGCCACCAGCAGAGGAGGGGGGTCCGATCAGCCCCAGCATTTT
CDR3 protein: CATSRGGGSDQPQHF

clone size: -
J gene: TRBJ1-5
CDR3 length: 13
D gene: -
V gene: TRBV12-3/TRBV12-4
CDR3 DNA: TGTGCCAGCAGGGTAAGGGGCAATCAGCCCCAGCATTTT
CDR3 protein: CASRVRGNQPQHF

clone size: few
J gene: TRBJ2-1
CDR3 length: 15
D gene: -
V gene: TRBV19
CDR3 DNA: TGTGCCAGTAGTATAGGGGATGAGAGCTACAATGAGCAGTTCTTC
CDR3 protein: CASSIGDESYNEQFF

clone size: -
J gene: TRBJ1-6
CDR3 length: 14
D gene: -
V gene: TRBV30
CDR3 DNA: TGTGCCTGGAGTGTTGGGGGCTCGAATTCACCCCTCCACTTT
CDR3 protein: CAWSVGGSNSPLHF

clone size: -
J gene: TRBJ2-5
CDR3 length: 13
D gene: -
V gene: TRBV6-5
CDR3 DNA: TGTGCCAGCAGTTACTCTCGGGGAGAGACCCAGTACTTC
CDR3 protein: CASSYSRGETQYF

clone size: -
J gene: TRBJ2-2
CDR3 length: 14
D gene: -
V gene: TRBV10-3
CDR3 DNA: TGTGCCATCAGTGAGTCAAATCCCACCGGGGAGCTGTTTTTT
CDR3 protein: CAISESNPTGELFF

clone size: -
J gene: TRBJ1-2
CDR3 length: 15
D gene: -
V gene: TRBV19
CDR3 DNA: TGTGCCAGTAGTATTGGTTGGGACACCAACTATGGCTACACCTTC
CDR3 protein: CASSIGWDTNYGYTF

clone size: -
J gene: TRBJ2-6
CDR3 length: 19
D gene: TRBD1
V gene: TRBV15
CDR3 DNA: TGTGCCACCAGCGGGGTTACGGGACAGGCTTTCTCTGGGGCCAACGTCCTGACTTTC
CDR3 protein: CATSGVTGQAFSGANVLTF

clone size: few
J gene: TRBJ1-2
CDR3 length: 13
D gene: -
V gene: TRBV6-2/TRBV6-3
CDR3 DNA: TGTGCCAGCAGAAGTCACGTTTTGCGTGGCTACACCTTC
CDR3 protein: CASRSHVLRGYTF

clone size: -
J gene: TRBJ2-1
CDR3 length: 15
D gene: -
V gene: TRBV7-2
CDR3 DNA: TGTGCCAGCAGCCCCCCGCGGGGGCGATACAATGAGCAGTTCTTC
CDR3 protein: CASSPPRGRYNEQFF

clone size: -
J gene: TRBJ1-4
CDR3 length: 16
D gene: TRBD1
V gene: TRBV20-1
CDR3 DNA: TGCAGTGCTAGGGTGCCCCAAAACAGGGGATGGGAAAAACTGTTTTTT
CDR3 protein: CSARVPQNRGWEKLFF

clone size: once
J gene: TRBJ1-2
CDR3 length: 15
D gene: TRBD1
V gene: TRBV19
CDR3 DNA: TGTGCCACCATTGGACAGGGGGCCGGTAACTATGGCTACACCTTC
CDR3 protein: CATIGQGAGNYGYTF

clone size: once
J gene: TRBJ1-1
CDR3 length: 11
D gene: -
V gene: TRBV7-9
CDR3 DNA: TGTGCCAGCACCTCGAAAGTTGAAGCTTTCTTT
CDR3 protein: CASTSKVEAFF

clone size: -
J gene: TRBJ1-1
CDR3 length: 14
D gene: TRBD1
V gene: TRBV5-1
CDR3 DNA: TGCGCCAGCAGCTCAGGACAGGCGAACACTGAAGCTTTCTTT
CDR3 protein: CASSSGQANTEAFF

clone size: few
J gene: TRBJ2-7
CDR3 length: 15
D gene: TRBD1
V gene: TRBV20-1
CDR3 DNA: TGCAGTGCTAGAGTTGAGGGAACAGGGGCTTACGAGCAGTACTTC
CDR3 protein: CSARVEGTGAYEQYF

clone size: -
J gene: TRBJ1-1
CDR3 length: 14
D gene: -
V gene: TRBV4-2
CDR3 DNA: TGTGCCAGCAGCCAGATGAAACGGGGGGCCGAAGCTTTCTTT
CDR3 protein: CASSQMKRGAEAFF

clone size: few
J gene: TRBJ2-5
CDR3 length: 13
D gene: TRBD2
V gene: TRBV2
CDR3 DNA: TGTGCCAGCAGTGACGGGGGGTCAGAGACCCAGTACTTC
CDR3 protein: CASSDGGSETQYF

clone size: -
J gene: TRBJ1-1
CDR3 length: 16
D gene: -
V gene: TRBV19
CDR3 DNA: TGTGCCAGTAGTATCTTGGCGGGAGGGCAGAACACTGAAGCTTTCTTT
CDR3 protein: CASSILAGGQNTEAFF

clone size: -
J gene: TRBJ2-7
CDR3 length: 15
D gene: -
V gene: TRBV20-1
CDR3 DNA: TGCAGTGCTAGAGAAGGGCGAGCGGGCTCCTACGAGCAGTACTTC
CDR3 protein: CSAREGRAGSYEQYF

clone size: few
J gene: TRBJ2-5
CDR3 length: 19
D gene: TRBD1
V gene: TRBV6-1
CDR3 DNA: TGTGCCAGCAGTCTAATAGGGACCCGGCAGGGGGCGACGTGGGAGACCCAGTACTTC
CDR3 protein: CASSLIGTRQGATWETQYF

clone size: few
J gene: TRBJ2-2
CDR3 length: 16
D gene: TRBD2
V gene: TRBV24-1
CDR3 DNA: TGTGCCACCAGTGATCAGGGACTAGCGGGGGTCGGGGAGCTGTTTTTT
CDR3 protein: CATSDQGLAGVGELFF

clone size: -
J gene: TRBJ2-3
CDR3 length: 15
D gene: TRBD2
V gene: TRBV19
CDR3 DNA: TGTGCCAGTAGTATATCAAGCGGGGTCACAGATACGCAGTATTTT
CDR3 protein: CASSISSGVTDTQYF

clone size: -
J gene: TRBJ1-6
CDR3 length: 15
D gene: -
V gene: TRBV6-5
CDR3 DNA: TGTGCCAGCAGTTACGGCCAGGAGCGTAATTCACCCCTCCACTTT
CDR3 protein: CASSYGQERNSPLHF

clone size: few
J gene: TRBJ2-5
CDR3 length: 17
D gene: TRBD2
V gene: TRBV5-1
CDR3 DNA: TGCGCCAGCAGCCCAGGGACTAGCGGGGGGGCATGGGAGACCCAGTACTTC
CDR3 protein: CASSPGTSGGAWETQYF

clone size: -
J gene: TRBJ1-3
CDR3 length: 12
D gene: -
V gene: TRBV7-6
CDR3 DNA: TGTGCCAGCAGCTTATCGCGGACGACCATATATTTT
CDR3 protein: CASSLSRTTIYF

clone size: -
J gene: TRBJ2-1
CDR3 length: 16
D gene: TRBD2
V gene: TRBV3-1
CDR3 DNA: TGTGCCAGCAGCCAAGATCTAGCGGGGTCGGGTAATGAGCAGTTCTTC
CDR3 protein: CASSQDLAGSGNEQFF

clone size: -
J gene: TRBJ2-5
CDR3 length: 12
D gene: TRBD1
V gene: TRBV7-8
CDR3 DNA: TGTGCCAGCAGCTTCACACAGGGGCCGGAGTACTTC
CDR3 protein: CASSFTQGPEYF

clone size: -
J gene: TRBJ1-6
CDR3 length: 17
D gene: -
V gene: TRBV10-1
CDR3 DNA: TGCGCCAGCAGTGAGAGAATGGTGCACCCTCGCAATTCACCCCTCCACTTT
CDR3 protein: CASSERMVHPRNSPLHF

clone size: -
J gene: TRBJ2-1
CDR3 length: 16
D gene: TRBD2
V gene: TRBV6-5
CDR3 DNA: TGTGCCAGCAGTTCCCTACTAGCGGGGGGGCTTAATGAGCAGTTCTTC
CDR3 protein: CASSSLLAGGLNEQFF

clone size: -
J gene: TRBJ1-2
CDR3 length: 13
D gene: -
V gene: TRBV11-3
CDR3 DNA: TGTGCCAGCAGCCGGGGAGGCTACTATGGCTACACCTTC
CDR3 protein: CASSRGGYYGYTF

clone size: -
J gene: TRBJ2-7
CDR3 length: 13
D gene: TRBD2
V gene: TRBV19
CDR3 DNA: TGTGTCAGTAGTATCCAGCGGGAGTACGAGCAGTACTTC
CDR3 protein: CVSSIQREYEQYF

clone size: -
J gene: TRBJ2-7
CDR3 length: 15
D gene: -
V gene: TRBV2
CDR3 DNA: TGTGCCAGCAGAACCGATGCGGTCTTACTATACGAGCAGTACTTC
CDR3 protein: CASRTDAVLLYEQYF

clone size: -
J gene: TRBJ2-7
CDR3 length: 14
D gene: -
V gene: TRBV6-5
CDR3 DNA: TGTGCCAGCAGTTACTTGGGCGCACCCTACGAGCAGTACTTC
CDR3 protein: CASSYLGAPYEQYF

clone size: -
J gene: TRBJ1-2
CDR3 length: 14
D gene: -
V gene: TRBV9
CDR3 DNA: TGTGCCAGCAGCGTAGGGGACACCCGCTATGGCTACACCTTC
CDR3 protein: CASSVGDTRYGYTF

clone size: few
J gene: TRBJ1-1
CDR3 length: 14
D gene: -
V gene: TRBV5-1
CDR3 DNA: TGCGCCAGCAGCTTGGCCGCCGGGGAAACTGAAGCTTTCTTT
CDR3 protein: CASSLAAGETEAFF

clone size: medium-sized
J gene: TRBJ2-1
CDR3 length: 11
D gene: -
V gene: TRBV6-2/TRBV6-3
CDR3 DNA: TGTGCCAGCAGTTTGCTTAATGAGCAGTTCTTC
CDR3 protein: CASSLLNEQFF

clone size: -
J gene: TRBJ2-2
CDR3 length: 16
D gene: TRBD2
V gene: TRBV27
CDR3 DNA: TGTGCCAGCAGTTTCCGGCGGGGGGCCCGAACCGGGGAGCTGTTTTTT
CDR3 protein: CASSFRRGARTGELFF

clone size: -
J gene: TRBJ2-5
CDR3 length: 14
D gene: TRBD2
V gene: TRBV24-1
CDR3 DNA: TGTGCCACCAGTGAGACTAGCGGGGCGTCGGCCCAGTACTTC
CDR3 protein: CATSETSGASAQYF

clone size: few
J gene: TRBJ2-2
CDR3 length: 14
D gene: TRBD2
V gene: TRBV7-9
CDR3 DNA: TGTGCCAGCTCCAGCCTAGCGGGTTCCGGGGAGCTGTTTTTT
CDR3 protein: CASSSLAGSGELFF

clone size: -
J gene: TRBJ1-2
CDR3 length: 15
D gene: -
V gene: TRBV6-5
CDR3 DNA: TGTGCCAGCAGTTACTCGAGTTCCCAGAACTATGGCTACACCTTC
CDR3 protein: CASSYSSSQNYGYTF

clone size: -
J gene: TRBJ2-3
CDR3 length: 14
D gene: -
V gene: TRBV6-5
CDR3 DNA: TGTGCCAGCAGTTACTCGAGGGGGACAGATACGCAGTATTTT
CDR3 protein: CASSYSRGTDTQYF

clone size: -
J gene: TRBJ2-4
CDR3 length: 14
D gene: TRBD1
V gene: TRBV5-4
CDR3 DNA: TGTGCCAGCAGCTCATGGGACAGCCAAAACATTCAGTACTTC
CDR3 protein: CASSSWDSQNIQYF

clone size: -
J gene: TRBJ1-3
CDR3 length: 14
D gene: -
V gene: TRBV6-1
CDR3 DNA: TGTGCCAGCTCATTGGAACAGGGTCGCGGCACCATATATTTT
CDR3 protein: CASSLEQGRGTIYF

clone size: few
J gene: TRBJ1-5
CDR3 length: 14
D gene: TRBD1
V gene: TRBV19
CDR3 DNA: TGTGCCAGTAGAAGCCCAGGGGGAAATCAGCCCCAGCATTTT
CDR3 protein: CASRSPGGNQPQHF

clone size: -
J gene: TRBJ1-5
CDR3 length: 12
D gene: -
V gene: TRBV20-1
CDR3 DNA: TGCAGTGCTTCAGGGGCAGGTCAGCCCCAGCATTTT
CDR3 protein: CSASGAGQPQHF

clone size: -
J gene: TRBJ2-7
CDR3 length: 17
D gene: TRBD2
V gene: TRBV7-2
CDR3 DNA: TGTGCCAGCCAGCTTAGATACGCCCTAGCGGGGGGACTCGAGCAGTACTTC
CDR3 protein: CASQLRYALAGGLEQYF

clone size: few
J gene: TRBJ1-5
CDR3 length: 16
D gene: TRBD1
V gene: TRBV20-1
CDR3 DNA: TGCAGTGCTAGAGTTTCCGGACAGGGGGGCAATCAGCCCCAGCATTTT
CDR3 protein: CSARVSGQGGNQPQHF

clone size: -
J gene: TRBJ1-3
CDR3 length: 16
D gene: TRBD1
V gene: TRBV19
CDR3 DNA: TGTGCCAGTAGTGAGACAGGGGGCGCGGCTGGAAACACCATATATTTT
CDR3 protein: CASSETGGAAGNTIYF

clone size: -
J gene: TRBJ2-1
CDR3 length: 19
D gene: TRBD2
V gene: TRBV5-1
CDR3 DNA: TGCGCCAGCAGCGAGGGACCACTTAGGACACTAGCGGGGAACAGTGAGCAGTTCTTC
CDR3 protein: CASSEGPLRTLAGNSEQFF

clone size: -
J gene: TRBJ2-1
CDR3 length: 14
D gene: TRBD1
V gene: TRBV19
CDR3 DNA: TGTGCCAGTAGTAAGGGACAGGGGGGTGATGAGCAGTTCTTC
CDR3 protein: CASSKGQGGDEQFF